This T cell receptor (beta chain) emerged from a study of shared clonotypes between healthy human individuals. Study in general: Plates per donor: three CD4 naive, three CD4 memory, two CD8 naive, one CD8 memory.

Over several immunoSEQ plates, each subset's genomic DNA was distributed in even portions. Clones were read by immunoSEQ multiplex PCR, and TCRdb kept only the in-frame ones, dropping some. The table has roughly 2.5 million clones, 90% to 95% seen once; the top ten hold 0.11% to 0.15%. General observations from the study: A generally larger estimated richness was seen in naive subsets than in memory subsets.

The trim removed 0 bases at V and 4 bases at J, leaving 4 bases unmatched. Germline assignment: CDR1 MGHRA and CDR2 YSYEKL. The CDR3 has 15 amino acids. Turning to this clone: Its antigen is not identified.

V usage is TRBV4-1 and J usage is TRBJ1-2; 8 nucleotides match TRBD1. This sequence was found in a man younger than 35 in good health. The sequenced sample consisted of naive CD4+ T cells sorted from blood. Regarding subset: CD45RA+ positively selected. CDR3 nucleotides: TGCGCCAGCAGCCAAGATGGACAGGGCTCCTATGGCTACACCTTC. Its translation: CASSQDGQGSYGYTF.